This record looks at one T cell receptor (beta chain) sequence and its context. Assay: immunoSEQ multiplex PCR; the TCRdb copy retains only in-frame clones and omits some. Seen here are 300,000 to 450,000 clones, about 87% observed once, and the top ten hold 2.3%. J lost 2 bases, V lost 8 bases, and 3 bases had no gene match. The CDR3 is 13 amino acids. Germline V CDR1 and CDR2: MNHEY, SVGAGI. The source of the sample is a study of blood T cell repertoires in COVID-19. Patients in Seattle were enrolled during active infection, then followed longitudinally. The chain joins TRBV6-5 to TRBJ2-7; 10 bases are shared with TRBD1. The clonotype originates from a woman in her sixties with COVID-19, enrolled during active disease. The sequenced sample was peripheral blood. The CDR3 DNA reads as TGTGCCAGCGATGGACAGGGGGCCTACGAGCAGTACTTC. This gives the protein CASDGQGAYEQYF.